A selection of T cell receptor beta chains follows, all from one sample in a study of vaccination effects on CD4 cells after COVID-19. TCRdb's copy holds only in-frame clones and misses some; the assay was immunoSEQ multiplex PCR. In the table there are approximately 61,000 clones, around 84% of which are singletons. Their specific antigens are unknown. This material consisted of CD4+ T cells from PBMCs cultured without peptide, taken after COVID-19 vaccination. Receptors were obtained from a human donor who received a COVID-19 vaccine. CDR3s leave out the opening cysteine and the closing phenylalanine or tryptophan. Fields, in order: V gene, CDR3 length, CDR3 protein.

v_call: TRBV18
cdr3_length: 9
cdr3_aa: ASSRTDTQY

v_call: TRBV12-2
cdr3_length: 14
cdr3_aa: ASPLSGTARETEAF

v_call: TRBV5-1
cdr3_length: 10
cdr3_aa: ASSLEGRGYT

v_call: TRBV27
cdr3_length: 9
cdr3_aa: ASRRDDEQF

v_call: TRBV3-1/TRBV3-2
cdr3_length: 11
cdr3_aa: ASSQQYNSPLH

v_call: TRBV2
cdr3_length: 10
cdr3_aa: ASRSSGDTQY

v_call: TRBV6-5
cdr3_length: 13
cdr3_aa: ASSLSGWGDQPQH

v_call: TRBV15
cdr3_length: 13
cdr3_aa: ATSSPRDIIGELF

v_call: TRBV12-1
cdr3_length: 12
cdr3_aa: ASSTDQQGETQY

v_call: TRBV9
cdr3_length: 12
cdr3_aa: ASSRGQVYTEAF

v_call: TRBV3-1/TRBV3-2
cdr3_length: 12
cdr3_aa: ASSPQGAGGELF

v_call: TRBV10-2
cdr3_length: 11
cdr3_aa: ASSEQGSGGYT

v_call: TRBV3-1/TRBV3-2
cdr3_length: 14
cdr3_aa: ASSQDLAGGTDTQY

v_call: TRBV19
cdr3_length: 12
cdr3_aa: ASSKAHSNQPQH

v_call: TRBV9
cdr3_length: 13
cdr3_aa: ASSVGGANTGELF

v_call: TRBV6-5
cdr3_length: 13
cdr3_aa: ASRRQGKSNQPQH

v_call: TRBV6-1
cdr3_length: 14
cdr3_aa: ASSELAGTGGNTIY

v_call: TRBV5-1
cdr3_length: 13
cdr3_aa: ASSLKAGGPGEQY

v_call: TRBV7-2
cdr3_length: 12
cdr3_aa: ASSTQGANYGYT

v_call: TRBV29-1
cdr3_length: 12
cdr3_aa: SVDSGGPNQPQH

v_call: TRBV18
cdr3_length: 13
cdr3_aa: ASSLGQISNQPQH

v_call: TRBV23-1
cdr3_length: 12
cdr3_aa: ASSPTALNTEAF

v_call: TRBV7-9
cdr3_length: 13
cdr3_aa: ASSFGTGINYGYT

v_call: TRBV3-1/TRBV3-2
cdr3_length: 14
cdr3_aa: ASSPKGGGKTDTQY

v_call: TRBV25-1
cdr3_length: 13
cdr3_aa: ASSLGTVRTDTQY

v_call: TRBV4-3
cdr3_length: 13
cdr3_aa: ASSPFPGTYEKLF

v_call: TRBV4-2
cdr3_length: 15
cdr3_aa: ASSPQSALEVNYGYT

v_call: TRBV3-1/TRBV3-2
cdr3_length: 15
cdr3_aa: ASSQTPPGPSGNTIY

v_call: TRBV5-4
cdr3_length: 12
cdr3_aa: ASNAQGEGNTIY

v_call: TRBV9
cdr3_length: 11
cdr3_aa: ASSVGPPGELF

v_call: TRBV29-1
cdr3_length: 11
cdr3_aa: SAVSVGGTEAF

v_call: TRBV28
cdr3_length: 11
cdr3_aa: ASLTSGRDTQY

v_call: TRBV3-1/TRBV3-2
cdr3_length: 14
cdr3_aa: ASSRTIGGQNTEAF

v_call: TRBV23-1
cdr3_length: 15
cdr3_aa: ASSQSPVRDRRYEQY

v_call: TRBV28
cdr3_length: 12
cdr3_aa: ASSRRVGGTEAF

v_call: TRBV7-2
cdr3_length: 13
cdr3_aa: ASSLATARGGELF

v_call: TRBV7-7
cdr3_length: 14
cdr3_aa: ASSLGRGITQETQY

v_call: TRBV25-1
cdr3_length: 11
cdr3_aa: ASRAPGRYGYT

v_call: TRBV25-1
cdr3_length: 15
cdr3_aa: ASSDGQGGAAEETQY

v_call: TRBV29-1
cdr3_length: 10
cdr3_aa: SVGGSRTEAF

v_call: TRBV19
cdr3_length: 15
cdr3_aa: AILLRRTGGSTDTQY

v_call: TRBV19
cdr3_length: 13
cdr3_aa: ASSKRGGAEETQY

v_call: TRBV18
cdr3_length: 9
cdr3_aa: ASSPGQEAF

v_call: TRBV11-3
cdr3_length: 11
cdr3_aa: ASSLGPLETQY

v_call: TRBV7-7
cdr3_length: 13
cdr3_aa: ASRLPGQSSYEQY